This T cell receptor (beta chain) was sequenced in a study of blood T cells in healthy people across ages. Findings and caveats of the study: Older individuals had lower TCR beta diversity per million T cells (the decline was roughly linear). CMV status of donors was not determined, possibly confounding expanded clonotype changes.

There were healthy Caucasian individuals from Russia, aged roughly 6 to 100, serving as donors. Germline V gives CDR1 SGHTA, CDR2 FQGNSA. Unmatched junction bases numbered 8, after V lost 5 bases and J lost 10 bases. CDR3 size: 13 residues. In the case of this clonotype: Antigen: not known.

A second PCR of roughly 7 to 11 cycles used a sample-barcoded 5' primer and a J-beta primer mix. TCRdb used MiXCR to reprocess the 5' RACE reads, holding one entry per CDR3 protein. The table lists around 600,000 distinct CDR3 sequences, around half of them singletons, with roughly 25% in the top ten. This receptor was identified in a man aged 80 or over in good health. The rearrangement uses TRBV7-2 and TRBJ2-1, with 7 bases matching TRBD2. Sequences were obtained from blood. The chain's CDR3 is CASSPWQGGEQFF. The CDR3 bases are TGTGCCAGCAGCCCTTGGCAGGGAGGGGAGCAGTTCTTC.